The source of this T cell receptor beta chain is a study of blood T cell repertoires in COVID-19. Study information: The cDNA or gDNA used as material had been derived from T cells, B-cell-depleted T cells, or PBMCs.

Germline loops: CDR1 KGHDR, CDR2 SFDVKD. CDR3 size: 15 residues. V lost 5 bases and J 2 bases, leaving 15 bases between the germline ends. As originally analysed: Amplifying reference gene primers gave estimates of nucleated cell counts. Using immunoSEQ multiplex PCR, the repertoire was profiled, and TCRdb retains in-frame clones only, with some absent. That table gives V, J and clone size, and the DNA gave D and trimming. The data contain a few hundred thousand clones, approximately 88% of them singletons. This clone came up a few times. The V call is TRBV24-1, the J call TRBJ2-7; no reliable D call. The source material was peripheral blood. The sequence came from a woman in her sixties or seventies with COVID-19, enrolled during active disease. The CDR3, as DNA: TGTGCCACCAGTGCCCGCACAGACGGAACCTACGAGCAGTACTTC. Its translation: CATSARTDGTYEQYF.